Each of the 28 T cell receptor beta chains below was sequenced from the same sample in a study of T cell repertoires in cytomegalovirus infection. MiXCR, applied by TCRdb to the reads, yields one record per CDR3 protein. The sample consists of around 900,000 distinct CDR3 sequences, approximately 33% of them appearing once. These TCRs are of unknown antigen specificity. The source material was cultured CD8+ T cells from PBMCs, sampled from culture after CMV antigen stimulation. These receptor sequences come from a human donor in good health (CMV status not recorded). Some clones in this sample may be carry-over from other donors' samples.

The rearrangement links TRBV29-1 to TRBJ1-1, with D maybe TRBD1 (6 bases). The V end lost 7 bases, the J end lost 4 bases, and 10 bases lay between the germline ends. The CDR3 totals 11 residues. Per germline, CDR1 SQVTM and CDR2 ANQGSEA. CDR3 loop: CSGVTGTEAFF. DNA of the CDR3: TGCAGCGGGGTGACAGGCACTGAAGCTTTCTTT. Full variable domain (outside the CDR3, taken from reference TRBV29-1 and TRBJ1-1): SAVISQKPSRDICQRGTSLTIQCQVDSQVTMMFWYRQQPGQSLTLIATANQGSEATYESGFVIDKFPISRPNLTFSTLTVSNMSPEDSSIYLCSGVTGTEAFFGQGTRLTVV.

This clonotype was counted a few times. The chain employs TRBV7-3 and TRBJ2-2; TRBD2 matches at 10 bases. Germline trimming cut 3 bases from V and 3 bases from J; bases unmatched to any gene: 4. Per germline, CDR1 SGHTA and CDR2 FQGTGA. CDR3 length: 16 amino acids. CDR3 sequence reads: CASSFSSGGHTGELFF. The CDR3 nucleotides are TGTGCCAGCAGCTTCTCTAGCGGGGGCCACACCGGGGAGCTGTTTTTT.

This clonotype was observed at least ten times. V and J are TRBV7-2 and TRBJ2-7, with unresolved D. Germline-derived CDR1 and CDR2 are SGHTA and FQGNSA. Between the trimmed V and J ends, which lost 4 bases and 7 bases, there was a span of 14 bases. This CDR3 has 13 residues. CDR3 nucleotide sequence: TGTGCCAGCAGCTCCGTTTCTAGGTCTGAGCAGTACTTC. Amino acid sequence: CASSSVSRSEQYF.

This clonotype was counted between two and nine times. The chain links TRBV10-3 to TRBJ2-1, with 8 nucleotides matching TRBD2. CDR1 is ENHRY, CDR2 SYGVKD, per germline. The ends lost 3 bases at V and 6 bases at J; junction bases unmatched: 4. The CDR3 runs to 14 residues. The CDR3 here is CAISDRGGGNEQFF. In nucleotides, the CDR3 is TGTGCCATCAGTGACCGGGGGGGCGGCAATGAGCAGTTCTTC.

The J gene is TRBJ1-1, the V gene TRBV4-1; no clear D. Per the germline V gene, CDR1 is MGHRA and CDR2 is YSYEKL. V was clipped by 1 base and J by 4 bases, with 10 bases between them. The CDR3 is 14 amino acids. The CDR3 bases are TGCGCCAGCAGCCAAGTCTCAAGTCTCACTGAAGCTTTCTTT. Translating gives CASSQVSSLTEAFF.

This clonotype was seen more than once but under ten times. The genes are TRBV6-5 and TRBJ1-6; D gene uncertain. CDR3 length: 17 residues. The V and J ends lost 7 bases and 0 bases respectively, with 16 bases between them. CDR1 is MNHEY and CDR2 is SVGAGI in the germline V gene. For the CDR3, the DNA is TGTGCCAGCACCCGGACGGTTCGAAGCTCCTATAATTCACCCCTCCACTTT. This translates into CASTRTVRSSYNSPLHF.

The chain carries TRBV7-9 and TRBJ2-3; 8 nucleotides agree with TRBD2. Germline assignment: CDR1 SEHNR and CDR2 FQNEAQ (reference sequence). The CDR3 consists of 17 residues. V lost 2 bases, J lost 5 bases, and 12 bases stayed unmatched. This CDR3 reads CASSLSPRSGRQDTQYF. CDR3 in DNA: TGTGCCAGCAGCTTATCTCCGAGAAGCGGGAGACAAGATACGCAGTATTTT.

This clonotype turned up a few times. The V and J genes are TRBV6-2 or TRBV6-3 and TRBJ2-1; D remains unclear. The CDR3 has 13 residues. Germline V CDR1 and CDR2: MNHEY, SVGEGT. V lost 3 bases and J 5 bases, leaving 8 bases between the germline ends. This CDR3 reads CASSYGEDNEQFF. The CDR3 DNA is TGTGCCAGCAGTTATGGAGAAGACAATGAGCAGTTCTTC.

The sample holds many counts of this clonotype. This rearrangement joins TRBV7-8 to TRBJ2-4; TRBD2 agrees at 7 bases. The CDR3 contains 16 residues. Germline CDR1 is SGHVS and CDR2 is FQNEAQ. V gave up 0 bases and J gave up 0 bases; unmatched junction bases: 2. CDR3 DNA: TGTGCCAGCAGCTTAGCGGGGGGGATAGCCAAAAACATTCAGTACTTC. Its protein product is CASSLAGGIAKNIQYF.

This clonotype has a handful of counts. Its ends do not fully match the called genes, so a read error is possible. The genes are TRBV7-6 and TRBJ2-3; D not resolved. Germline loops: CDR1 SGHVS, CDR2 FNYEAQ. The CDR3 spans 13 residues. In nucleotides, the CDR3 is TGTGCTAGCAGCTCCCGACTCACAGATACGCAGTATTTT. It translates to CASSSRLTDTQYF.

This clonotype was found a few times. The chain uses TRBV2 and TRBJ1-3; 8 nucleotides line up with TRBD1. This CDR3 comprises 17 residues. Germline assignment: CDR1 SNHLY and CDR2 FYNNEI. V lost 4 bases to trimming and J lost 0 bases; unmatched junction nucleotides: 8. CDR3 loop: CASSGDRQGHSGNTIYF. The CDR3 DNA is TGTGCCAGCAGTGGGGACAGGCAGGGTCACTCTGGAAACACCATATATTTT.

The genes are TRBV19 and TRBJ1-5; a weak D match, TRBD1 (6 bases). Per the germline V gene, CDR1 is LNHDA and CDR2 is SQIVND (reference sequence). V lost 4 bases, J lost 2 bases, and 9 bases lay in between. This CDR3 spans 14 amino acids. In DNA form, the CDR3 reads TGTGCCAGTAGTACAGGGGTGCGCAATCAGCCCCAGCATTTT. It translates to CASSTGVRNQPQHF.

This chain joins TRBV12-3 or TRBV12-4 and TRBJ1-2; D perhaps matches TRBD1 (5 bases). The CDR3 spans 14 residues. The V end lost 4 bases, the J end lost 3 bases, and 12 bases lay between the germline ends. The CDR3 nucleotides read TGTGCCAGCAGTTCCCGGGCAGGGCACTATGGCTACACCTTC. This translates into CASSSRAGHYGYTF.

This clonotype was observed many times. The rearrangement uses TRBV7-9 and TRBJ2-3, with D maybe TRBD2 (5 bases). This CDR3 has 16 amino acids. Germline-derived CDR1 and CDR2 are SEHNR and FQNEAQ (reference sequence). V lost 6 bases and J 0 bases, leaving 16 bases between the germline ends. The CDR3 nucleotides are TGTGCCAGCAGATTTGTTCCCCGGGGAAGCACAGATACGCAGTATTTT. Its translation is CASRFVPRGSTDTQYF.

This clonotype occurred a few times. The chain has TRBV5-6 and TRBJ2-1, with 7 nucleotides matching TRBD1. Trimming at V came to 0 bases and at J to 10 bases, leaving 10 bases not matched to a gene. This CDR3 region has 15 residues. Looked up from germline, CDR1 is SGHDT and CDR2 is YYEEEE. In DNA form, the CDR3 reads TGTGCCAGCAGCTTGGCACAGGGGCCCGATGAGGAGCAGTTCTTC. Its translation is CASSLAQGPDEEQFF.

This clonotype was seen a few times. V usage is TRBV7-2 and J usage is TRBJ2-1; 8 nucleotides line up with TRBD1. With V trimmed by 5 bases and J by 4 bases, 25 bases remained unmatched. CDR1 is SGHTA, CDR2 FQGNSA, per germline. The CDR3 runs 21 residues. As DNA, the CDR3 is TGTGCCAGCAGCCCCGGGACAGGCATCATCTCCCCACAAGACCCATACAATGAGCAGTTCTTC. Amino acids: CASSPGTGIISPQDPYNEQFF. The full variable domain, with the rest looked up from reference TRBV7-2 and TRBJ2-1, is GAGVSQSPSNKVTEKGKDVELRCDPISGHTALYWYRQSLGQGLEFLIYFQGNSAPDKSGLPSDRFSAERTGGSVSTLTIQRTQQEDSAVYLCASSPGTGIISPQDPYNEQFFGPGTRLTVL.

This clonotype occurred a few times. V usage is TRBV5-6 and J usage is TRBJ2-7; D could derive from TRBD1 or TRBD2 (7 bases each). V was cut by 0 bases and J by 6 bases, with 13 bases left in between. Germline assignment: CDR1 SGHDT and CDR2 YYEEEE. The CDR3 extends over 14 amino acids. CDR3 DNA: TGTGCCAGCAGCTTGGCAGGGGGGGGACGCGAGCAGTACTTC. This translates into CASSLAGGGREQYF.

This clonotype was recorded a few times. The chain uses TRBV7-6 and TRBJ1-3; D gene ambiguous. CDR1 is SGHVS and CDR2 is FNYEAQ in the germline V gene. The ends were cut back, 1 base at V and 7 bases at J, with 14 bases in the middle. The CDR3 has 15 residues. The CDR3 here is CASSLGGPAWNTIYF. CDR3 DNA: TGTGCCAGCAGCTTAGGAGGACCCGCTTGGAACACCATATATTTT. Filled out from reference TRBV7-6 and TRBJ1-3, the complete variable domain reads GAGVSQSPRYKVTKRGQDVALRCDPISGHVSLYWYRQALGQGPEFLTYFNYEAQQDKSGLPNDRFSAERPEGSISTLTIQRTEQRDSAMYRCASSLGGPAWNTIYFGEGSWLTVV.

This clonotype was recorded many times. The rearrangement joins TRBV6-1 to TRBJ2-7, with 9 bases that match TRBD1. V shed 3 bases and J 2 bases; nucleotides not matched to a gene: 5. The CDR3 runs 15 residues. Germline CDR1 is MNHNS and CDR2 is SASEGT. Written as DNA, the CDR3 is TGTGCCAGCAGTGACGGGACAGGGCACACCTACGAGCAGTACTTC. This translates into CASSDGTGHTYEQYF.

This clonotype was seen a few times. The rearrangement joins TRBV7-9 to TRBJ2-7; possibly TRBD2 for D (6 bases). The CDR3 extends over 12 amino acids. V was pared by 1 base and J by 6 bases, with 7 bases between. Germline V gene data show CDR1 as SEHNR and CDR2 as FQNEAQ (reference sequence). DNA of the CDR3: TGTGCCAGCAGCTTAGACGGGGGCGAGCAGTACGTC. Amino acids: CASSLDGGEQYV.

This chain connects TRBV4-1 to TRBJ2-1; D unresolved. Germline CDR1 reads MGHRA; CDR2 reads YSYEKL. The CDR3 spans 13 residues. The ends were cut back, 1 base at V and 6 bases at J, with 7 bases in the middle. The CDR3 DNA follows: TGCGCCAGCAGCCAAGTGCTACTCAATGAGCAGTTCTTC. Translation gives CASSQVLLNEQFF.

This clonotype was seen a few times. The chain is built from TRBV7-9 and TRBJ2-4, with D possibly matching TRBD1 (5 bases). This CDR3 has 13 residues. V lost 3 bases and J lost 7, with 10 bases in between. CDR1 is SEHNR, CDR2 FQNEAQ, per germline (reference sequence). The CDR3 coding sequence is TGTGCCAGCAGCTTGGACCCAGGGAACATTCAGTACTTC. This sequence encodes CASSLDPGNIQYF.

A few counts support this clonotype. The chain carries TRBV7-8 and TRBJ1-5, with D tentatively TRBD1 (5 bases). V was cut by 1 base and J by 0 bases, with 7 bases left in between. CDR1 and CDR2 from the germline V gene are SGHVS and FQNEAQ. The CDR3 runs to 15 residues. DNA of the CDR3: TGTGCCAGCAGCTTAGGGACAAATAGCAATCAGCCCCAGCATTTT. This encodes CASSLGTNSNQPQHF.

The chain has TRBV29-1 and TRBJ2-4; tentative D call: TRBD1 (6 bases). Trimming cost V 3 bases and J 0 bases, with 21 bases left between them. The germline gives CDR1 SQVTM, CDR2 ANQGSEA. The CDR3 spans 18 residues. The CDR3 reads CSVELPKQGSLAKNIQYF. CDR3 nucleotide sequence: TGCAGCGTTGAGTTGCCAAAACAGGGCAGCTTAGCCAAAAACATTCAGTACTTC.

The chain's CDR3 is CASSLGWGLGEKLFF. DNA of the CDR3: TGTGCCAGCAGTCTAGGGTGGGGCTTGGGTGAAAAACTGTTTTTT. The chain combines TRBV6-6 with TRBJ1-4, with a weak D call TRBD1 (5 bases). The CDR3 extends over 15 amino acids. Per the germline V gene, CDR1 is MNHNY and CDR2 is SVGAGI (reference sequence). Trimming cost V 5 bases and J 7 bases, with 17 bases left between them.

This CDR3 is CASSLRGREGYNEQFF. For the CDR3, the DNA is TGTGCCAGCAGCTTAAGAGGGAGGGAGGGTTACAATGAGCAGTTCTTC. J is TRBJ2-1 and V is TRBV7-9; 7 nucleotides agree with TRBD2. CDR3 length equals 16 residues. V was pared by 2 bases and J by 4 bases, with 8 bases of the junction left unmatched. Germline CDR1 SEHNR, CDR2 FQNEAQ (reference sequence).

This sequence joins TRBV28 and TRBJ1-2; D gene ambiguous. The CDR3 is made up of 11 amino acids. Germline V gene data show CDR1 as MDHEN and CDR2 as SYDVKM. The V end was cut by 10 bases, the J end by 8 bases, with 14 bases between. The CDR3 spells CANNPGRGYTF. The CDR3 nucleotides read TGTGCCAACAATCCTGGTCGGGGCTACACCTTC.

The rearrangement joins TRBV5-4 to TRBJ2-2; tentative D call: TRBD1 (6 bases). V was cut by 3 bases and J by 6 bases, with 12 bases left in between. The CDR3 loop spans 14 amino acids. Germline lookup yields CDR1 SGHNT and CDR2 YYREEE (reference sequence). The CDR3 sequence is CASSYTGLPGELFF. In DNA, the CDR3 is TGTGCCAGCAGCTATACAGGGCTCCCCGGGGAGCTGTTTTTT.